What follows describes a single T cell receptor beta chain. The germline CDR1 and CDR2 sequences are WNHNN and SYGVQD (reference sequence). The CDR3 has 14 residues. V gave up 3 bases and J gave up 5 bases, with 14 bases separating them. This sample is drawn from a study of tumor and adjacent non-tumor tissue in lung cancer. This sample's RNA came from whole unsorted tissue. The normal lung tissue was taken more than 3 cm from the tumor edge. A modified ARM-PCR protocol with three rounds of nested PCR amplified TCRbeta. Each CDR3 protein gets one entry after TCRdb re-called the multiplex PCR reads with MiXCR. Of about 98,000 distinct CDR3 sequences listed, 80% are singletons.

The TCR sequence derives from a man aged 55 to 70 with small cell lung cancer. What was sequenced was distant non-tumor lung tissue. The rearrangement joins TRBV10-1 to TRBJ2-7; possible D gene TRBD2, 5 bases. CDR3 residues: CASSDGGSLNEQYV. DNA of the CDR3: TGCGCCAGCAGTGATGGAGGTAGCCTTAACGAGCAGTACGTC.